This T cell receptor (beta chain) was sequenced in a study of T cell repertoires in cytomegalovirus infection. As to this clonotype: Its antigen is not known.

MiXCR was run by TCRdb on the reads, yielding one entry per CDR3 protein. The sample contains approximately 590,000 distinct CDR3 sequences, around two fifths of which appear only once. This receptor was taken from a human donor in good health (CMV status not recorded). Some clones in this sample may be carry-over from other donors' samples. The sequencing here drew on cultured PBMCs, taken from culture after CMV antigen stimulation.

Written as DNA, the CDR3 is TGTGCCATCAGGACGGGACAGGGGTCCTACAATGAGCAGTTCTTC. It codes for CAIRTGQGSYNEQFF. The chain couples TRBV10-3 to TRBJ2-1, with 10 bases fitting TRBD1. This CDR3 spans 15 amino acids. V trimming: 6 bases; J trimming: 1 base; junction bases outside the gene matches: 3. CDR1 is ENHRY and CDR2 is SYGVKD in the germline V gene.